This passage covers 12 T cell receptor beta chains from one sample sequenced in a study of cytomegalovirus exposure and HLA in healthy donors. Only in-frame clones appear in the TCRdb table, and some are missing; sequencing was by immunoSEQ multiplex PCR. The profile shows 150,000 to 200,000 clones, around 84% of them singletons. What was sequenced was PBMCs. The receptors stem from a man aged 18 to 29 in good health and CMV-seropositive.

The chain couples TRBV27 to TRBJ2-7; TRBD2 might be the D (5 bases). The germline V gene encodes CDR1 MNHEY and CDR2 SMNVEV (reference sequence). The V and J ends lost 4 bases and 2 bases respectively, with 15 bases between them. The CDR3 covers 15 residues. CDR3 nucleotides: TGTGCCAGCAGTTCACCCCGGACTGGTGCCTACGAGCAGTACTTC. Amino acid sequence: CASSSPRTGAYEQYF.

The genes are TRBV6-5 and TRBJ2-1; 9 bases match TRBD2. This CDR3 spans 15 amino acids. Losses at the gene ends were 4 bases for V and 5 bases for J; bases not matched to a gene: 6. Germline CDR1 reads MNHEY; CDR2 reads SVGAGI. CDR3 nucleotide sequence: TGTGCCAGCAGTTCAGAGCGGGAGGACAACAATGAGCAGTTCTTC. Protein product: CASSSEREDNNEQFF.

The CDR3 here is CASSLQGAPNEKLFF. DNA of the CDR3: TGCGCCAGCAGCTTACAGGGGGCGCCTAATGAAAAACTGTTTTTT. V and J are TRBV5-1 and TRBJ1-4, with 9 bases matching TRBD1. With 2 bases clipped from V and 3 bases from J, the junction kept 2 bases outside the gene matches. The CDR3 sequence is 15 residues long. In germline, CDR1 is SGHRS, CDR2 YFSETQ.

This clone was picked up one time. The chain couples TRBV27 to TRBJ2-1, with 9 bases aligning to TRBD2. V trimming: 7 bases; J trimming: 6 bases; junction bases outside the gene matches: 13. Germline V gene lookup returns CDR1 MNHEY and CDR2 SMNVEV (reference sequence). The CDR3 spans 16 residues. CDR3 coding DNA: TGTGCCAGCACCACGGAGAGGACTAGCGAGTTCAATGAGCAGTTCTTC. Residues: CASTTERTSEFNEQFF.

V and J are TRBV4-3 and TRBJ2-7; 8 nucleotides line up with TRBD1. The V gene end was trimmed by 4 bases and the J gene end by 4 bases; junction bases not matched to a gene: 3. There are 13 residues in the CDR3. The germline CDR1 and CDR2 sequences are LGHNA and YSLEER. The CDR3 spells CASSLHRGYEQYF. The CDR3 DNA is TGCGCCAGCAGCCTACACAGGGGGTACGAGCAGTACTTC.

This clone has a single count. The CDR3 DNA is TGTGCCAGCAGCTCGGGACAGGGGACCGATACGCAGTATTTT. Its protein product is CASSSGQGTDTQYF. The V gene is TRBV11-3, the J gene TRBJ2-3, with 10 bases identical to TRBD1. The CDR3 contains 14 residues. Germline CDR1 and CDR2: SGHNT and YENEEA. J was trimmed by 6 bases and V by 4 bases; bases with no gene match: 4.

This clone appeared a single time. The chain combines TRBV11-3 with TRBJ2-3; 8 bases are shared with TRBD1. Looked up from germline, CDR1 is SGHNT and CDR2 is YENEEA. The CDR3 totals 15 residues. With V trimmed by 3 bases and J by 5 bases, 7 bases remained unmatched. CDR3: CASSFAQGEEDTQYF. The CDR3, as DNA: TGTGCCAGCAGCTTTGCACAGGGGGAGGAAGATACGCAGTATTTT.

J is TRBJ2-1 and V is TRBV7-2, with TRBD2 as a possible D gene (6 bases). The V end lost 5 bases, the J end lost 5 bases, and 13 bases lay between the germline ends. This CDR3 contains 14 residues. Germline V CDR1 and CDR2: SGHTA, FQGNSA. CDR3 DNA sequence: TGTGCCAGCAGCGCGGGGAGTGCCAACAATGAGCAGTTCTTC. It specifies CASSAGSANNEQFF.

The J gene is TRBJ2-5, the V gene TRBV5-1; 7 bases are a match to TRBD1. V was clipped by 4 bases and J by 2 bases; unmatched bases: 5. This CDR3 contains 14 residues. Germline CDR1 is SGHRS and CDR2 is YFSETQ. The CDR3 spells CASSAGDRQETQYF. The DNA of the CDR3 is TGCGCCAGCAGCGCTGGGGACAGACAAGAGACCCAGTACTTC.

V usage is TRBV28 and J usage is TRBJ2-7; weak D call: TRBD2 (5 bases). CDR3 size: 17 residues. Trimming cost V 4 bases and J 1 base, with 20 bases left between them. Germline assignment: CDR1 MDHEN and CDR2 SYDVKM. The CDR3 DNA sequence: TGTGCCAGCAGTTCCGGCAACGGGCTAGCCAATTCCTACGAGCAGTACTTC. Its translation is CASSSGNGLANSYEQYF.

This chain links TRBV2 with TRBJ1-2; 11 bases match TRBD1. V lost 2 bases to trimming and J lost 7 bases; unmatched junction nucleotides: 6. CDR3 length: 15 residues. The V gene's germline CDR1 is SNHLY and CDR2 FYNNEI. The CDR3 region is CASSELGQGVSGYTF. CDR3 coding DNA: TGTGCCAGCAGTGAATTGGGACAGGGGGTATCTGGCTACACCTTC.

The CDR3 DNA sequence: TGCGCCAGCAGCGAGGGGGACAGGGGGCGAGAGCAGTACTTC. It encodes CASSEGDRGREQYF. The chain joins TRBV5-1 to TRBJ2-7, with TRBD1 matching 12 bases. The CDR3 is 14 amino acids. J was trimmed by 7 bases and V by 4 bases; bases with no gene match: 6. Per germline, CDR1 SGHRS and CDR2 YFSETQ.